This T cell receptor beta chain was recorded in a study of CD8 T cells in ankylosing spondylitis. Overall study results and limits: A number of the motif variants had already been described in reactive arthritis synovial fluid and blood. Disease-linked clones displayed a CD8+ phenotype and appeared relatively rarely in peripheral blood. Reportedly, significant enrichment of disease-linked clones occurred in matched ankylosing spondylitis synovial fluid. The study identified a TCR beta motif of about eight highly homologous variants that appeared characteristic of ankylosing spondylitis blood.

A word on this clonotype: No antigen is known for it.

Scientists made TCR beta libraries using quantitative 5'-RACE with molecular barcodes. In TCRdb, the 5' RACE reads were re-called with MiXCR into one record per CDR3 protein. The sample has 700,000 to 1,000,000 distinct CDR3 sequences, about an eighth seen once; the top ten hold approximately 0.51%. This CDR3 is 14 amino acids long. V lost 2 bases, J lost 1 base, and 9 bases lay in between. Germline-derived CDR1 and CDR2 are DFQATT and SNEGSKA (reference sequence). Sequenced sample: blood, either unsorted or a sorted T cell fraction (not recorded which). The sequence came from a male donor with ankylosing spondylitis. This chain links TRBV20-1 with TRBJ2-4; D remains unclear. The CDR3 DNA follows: TGCAGTGCTAGACTGCAGGTGGCCAAAAACATTCAGTACTTC. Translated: CSARLQVAKNIQYF.